The next 11 T cell receptor beta chains were all read from a single sample in a study of OX40 agonist ivuxolimab in advanced cancers. Clones were read by immunoSEQ multiplex PCR, and TCRdb kept only the in-frame ones, dropping some. The data hold tens of thousands of clones, with around nine tenths observed a single time. Source: CD4+ or CD8+ T cells sorted from blood, taken in a trial of the OX40 agonist ivuxolimab. The receptors were gathered from an adult with an advanced solid tumor such as melanoma, head and neck, liver or kidney cancer.

This clone was observed a handful of times. The chain carries TRBV30 and TRBJ2-7; the D call may be TRBD1 or TRBD2 (5 bases each). Looked up from germline, CDR1 is GTSNPN and CDR2 is SVGIG (reference sequence). CDR3 length: 12 amino acids. V shed 5 bases and J shed 1 base, with 9 bases lying between them. The CDR3, as DNA: TGTGCCTGGGGGACCGCGTCCTACGAGCAGTACTTC. Its translation is CAWGTASYEQYF.

The V and J genes are TRBV7-3 and TRBJ2-1, with TRBD1 matching 7 bases. Germline CDR1 SGHTA, CDR2 FQGTGA. This CDR3 is built from 15 residues. The V segment lost 2 bases and the J segment 2 bases; nucleotides outside the gene matches: 3. The CDR3 reads CASSLRTGAYNEQFF. The CDR3 DNA sequence: TGTGCCAGCAGCTTACGGACAGGAGCCTACAATGAGCAGTTCTTC.

V is TRBV28 and J is TRBJ2-7, with 7 bases that match TRBD1. In germline, CDR1 is MDHEN, CDR2 SYDVKM. The CDR3 consists of 14 residues. V lost 6 bases to trimming and J lost 0 bases; unmatched junction nucleotides: 5. CDR3: CASSRTGDSYEQYF. In DNA form, the CDR3 reads TGTGCCAGCAGCCGGACAGGAGACTCCTACGAGCAGTACTTC.

This CDR3 reads CASSQSPNPTGTAGNQPQHF. The CDR3 DNA follows: TGCGCCAGCAGTCAATCCCCCAACCCGACAGGGACCGCAGGCAATCAGCCCCAGCATTTT. The rearrangement links TRBV23-1 to TRBJ1-5; TRBD1 matches 7 bases. TRBV23-1 is placed among ORFs of uncertain function. The V segment lost 0 bases and the J segment 2 bases; nucleotides outside the gene matches: 16. This CDR3 has 20 amino acids.

The gene calls are TRBV19 and TRBJ1-5, with D uncertain. The CDR3 extends over 14 amino acids. Trimming pared 1 base from V and 3 bases from J, leaving 7 bases between. Looked up from germline, CDR1 is LNHDA and CDR2 is SQIVND (reference sequence). CDR3 nucleotides: TGTGCCAGTAGTATAGTGGCAGTCAATCAGCCCCAGCATTTT. It encodes CASSIVAVNQPQHF.

The chain combines TRBV7-8 with TRBJ1-1; no clear D. Trimming stripped 0 bases from V and 1 base from J, with 3 bases between. This CDR3 has 13 residues. The germline V gene encodes CDR1 SGHVS and CDR2 FQNEAQ. CDR3 sequence reads: CASSLAANTEAFF. CDR3 in DNA: TGTGCCAGCAGCTTAGCAGCGAACACTGAAGCTTTCTTT.

J is TRBJ2-3 and V is TRBV19; 14 bases agree with TRBD2. The V and J ends lost 4 bases and 1 base, in that order; junction bases with no gene match: 7. The CDR3 runs to 18 residues. Germline CDR1 LNHDA, CDR2 SQIVND (reference sequence). The CDR3 protein is CASSTHPGLAGGTDTQYF. In nucleotides, the CDR3 is TGTGCCAGTAGTACCCATCCGGGACTAGCGGGGGGCACAGATACGCAGTATTTT. Looking up the rest from reference TRBV19 and TRBJ2-3 gives the full variable domain: DGGITQSPKYLFRKEGQNVTLSCEQNLNHDAMYWYRQDPGQGLRLIYYSQIVNDFQKGDIAEGYSVSREKKESFPLTVTSAQKNPTAFYLCASSTHPGLAGGTDTQYFGPGTRLTVL.

This clone turned up a few times. The chain is built from TRBV11-2 and TRBJ2-7; D is possibly TRBD1 or TRBD2 (5 bases each). Trimming pared 6 bases from V and 7 bases from J, leaving 28 bases between. The CDR3 loop spans 17 amino acids. Germline assignment: CDR1 SGHAT and CDR2 FQNNGV. The CDR3 DNA reads TGTGCCAGCAGACCGGCGGAGTATTGGACACAAACGGGGGAGCAGTACTTC. Translated: CASRPAEYWTQTGEQYF.

This sequence joins TRBV7-9 and TRBJ1-4, with D perhaps TRBD1 (5 bases). Trimming left V 2 bases short and J 3 bases short, with 13 bases between. The CDR3 has 16 amino acids. Per the germline V gene, CDR1 is SEHNR and CDR2 is FQNEAQ (reference sequence). Here the CDR3 reads CASSLFRWGSNEKLFF. The DNA for the CDR3 is TGTGCCAGCAGCTTATTCCGGTGGGGCTCTAATGAAAAACTGTTTTTT.

The rearrangement joins TRBV27 to TRBJ1-1, with a weak D call TRBD1 (5 bases). Trimming cost V 4 bases and J 4 bases, with 10 bases left between them. Germline V CDR1 and CDR2: MNHEY, SMNVEV (reference sequence). This CDR3 has 13 residues. In nucleotides, the CDR3 is TGTGCCAGCAGTTCCCCAGGGAGCACTGAAGCTTTCTTT. Translated, it gives CASSSPGSTEAFF.

This clone was counted between two and nine times. The V call is TRBV2, the J call TRBJ1-1; D not certain. The germline V and J ends were trimmed by 7 bases and 1 base, with 16 bases remaining between them. Germline V gene data show CDR1 as SNHLY and CDR2 as FYNNEI. The CDR3 spans 15 residues. CDR3 region: CASTSTAVENTEAFF. Here the CDR3 DNA reads TGTGCCAGCACCTCGACTGCGGTGGAGAACACTGAAGCTTTCTTT.